The text below deals with one T cell receptor (beta chain). Antigen unknown. The data are from a study of PD-1 blockade in classical Hodgkin lymphoma. General study points: Reasons behind the repertoire differences stay unclear, perhaps disease activity or earlier therapy.

Sequencing used immunoSEQ multiplex PCR; TCRdb keeps in-frame clones, though not all of them. The sample records 6,700 or so clones, approximately 71% being singletons. Time point here: cycle 4 day 1 (C4D1), after 6 weeks of nivolumab. All trial patients relapsed after autologous stem cell transplantation. The authors enriched CD8+ T cells from thawed PBMCs via magnetic negative selection. Germline V gives CDR1 MDHEN, CDR2 SYDVKM. Trimming pared 5 bases from V and 7 bases from J, leaving 8 bases between. This CDR3 spans 12 amino acids. The chain links TRBV28 to TRBJ2-2, with a tentative D call TRBD1 (5 bases). This receptor was identified in a human donor with classical Hodgkin lymphoma. The sample was CD8+ T cells from blood, taken before the fourth cycle of nivolumab. The CDR3 protein is CASSHRNGELFF. The CDR3 DNA reads TGTGCCAGCAGTCACAGGAACGGGGAGCTGTTTTTT.